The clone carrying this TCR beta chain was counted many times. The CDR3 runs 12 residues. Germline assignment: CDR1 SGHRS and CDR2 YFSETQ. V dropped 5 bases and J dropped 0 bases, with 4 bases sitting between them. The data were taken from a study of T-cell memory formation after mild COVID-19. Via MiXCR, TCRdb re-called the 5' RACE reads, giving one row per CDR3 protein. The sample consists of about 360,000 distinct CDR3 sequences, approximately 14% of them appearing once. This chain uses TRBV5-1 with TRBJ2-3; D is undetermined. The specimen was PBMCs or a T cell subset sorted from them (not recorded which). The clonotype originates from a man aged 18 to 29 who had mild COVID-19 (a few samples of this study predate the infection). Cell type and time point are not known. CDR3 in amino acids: CASRFSTDTQYF. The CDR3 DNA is TGCGCCAGCAGGTTCAGCACAGATACGCAGTATTTT.